The following is a T cell receptor (beta chain) sequence with its context. Its antigen is currently unknown. The sample belongs to a study of cytomegalovirus exposure and HLA in healthy donors. The germline V gene has CDR1 SNHLY and CDR2 FYNNEI. The CDR3 length is 15 residues. V was clipped by 1 base and J by 3 bases, with 9 bases between them. Study-wide points: Usually a TCR sequence was rare, but some public TCRs were found in many donors. It was shown in a later analysis that HLA-associated TCR beta chains were more clonally expanded than other, equally common chains. Compared with the approximately 700-donor mean, an Asian-associated ancestry cluster reportedly had fewer N-insertions, according to a later analysis.

The PCR employed 60 Vbeta primers together with 13 Jbeta primers. TCRdb's copy holds only in-frame clones and misses some; the assay was immunoSEQ multiplex PCR. The table shows roughly 150,000 clones, with roughly 87% occurring only once. The chain carries TRBV2 and TRBJ1-4; tentative D call: TRBD1 (5 bases). This clonotype originated in a man aged 25-45 years in good health and CMV-seropositive. Input material: PBMCs. The CDR3 reads CASSEGGGSNEKLFF. CDR3 sequence (DNA): TGTGCCAGCAGTGAAGGGGGCGGATCTAATGAAAAACTGTTTTTT.